This T cell receptor (beta chain) was sequenced during a study of shared clonotypes between healthy human individuals. Genomic DNA (from each subset) was split evenly across several immunoSEQ plates. The repertoire was sequenced with immunoSEQ multiplex PCR; TCRdb's copy has only in-frame clones and lacks some. Here the sample spans about 730,000 clones, around 70% being singletons. The origin of this receptor is a woman between 25 and 40 years old in good health. The sequenced material came from memory CD4+ T cells sorted from blood. Subset specified: CD45RA-negative fraction.

This chain's CDR3 is CASSPPRGTSGGQSSYNEQFF. CDR3 nucleotide sequence: TGTGCCAGCAGCCCCCCCCGGGGGACTAGCGGAGGCCAGAGCTCCTACAATGAGCAGTTCTTC. This rearrangement joins TRBV14 to TRBJ2-1, with 11 bases fitting TRBD2. Germline CDR1 SGHDN, CDR2 FVKESK. The CDR3 has 21 residues. V gave up 4 bases and J gave up 0 bases; unmatched junction bases: 17.